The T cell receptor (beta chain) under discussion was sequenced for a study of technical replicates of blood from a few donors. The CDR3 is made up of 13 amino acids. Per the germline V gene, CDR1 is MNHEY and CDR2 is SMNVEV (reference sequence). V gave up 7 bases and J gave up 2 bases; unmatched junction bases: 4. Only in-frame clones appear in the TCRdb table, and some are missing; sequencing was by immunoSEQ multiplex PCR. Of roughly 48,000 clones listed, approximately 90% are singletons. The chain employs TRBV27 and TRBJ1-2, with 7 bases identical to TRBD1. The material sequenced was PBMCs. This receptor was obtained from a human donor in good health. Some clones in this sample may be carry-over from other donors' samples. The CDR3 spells CASTRGPNYGYTF. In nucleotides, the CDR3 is TGTGCCAGCACGAGGGGGCCCAACTATGGCTACACCTTC.